This T cell receptor beta chain was documented in a study of response to subunit inactivated influenza vaccine. Study-wide findings and caveats: T cells newly recruited by each seasonal influenza vaccination are few, the authors suggested.

This clonotype was found a few times. Its cognate antigen is unknown. MiXCR was run by TCRdb on the RT-PCR reads, yielding one entry per CDR3 protein. Of around 520,000 distinct CDR3 sequences in the sample, around 25% were seen once. Germline lookup yields CDR1 SEHNR and CDR2 FQNEAQ (reference sequence). The V end lost 5 bases, the J end lost 5 bases, and 9 bases lay between the germline ends. The CDR3 extends over 12 amino acids. The TCR sequence derives from a man aged 50-60 years who received an inactivated influenza vaccine. The gene calls are TRBV7-9 and TRBJ1-1; TRBD1 is a possible D gene (5 bases). Sample: CD4+ T cells sorted from PBMCs, taken 4 to 6 days after vaccination. In DNA, the CDR3 is TGTGCCAGCAGCCGAGGGGAGACTGAAGCTTTCTTT. Translating gives CASSRGETEAFF.